This T cell receptor (beta chain) was captured by sequencing in a study of T cell clonotyping in hematopoietic cell transplantation. Regarding time point: recipient sample about 28 days before transplant, after cytoreduction. Sequencing was performed with immunoSEQ multiplex PCR; in TCRdb, only in-frame clones are kept and a portion is missing. Of about 36,000 clones in the sample, 90% to 95% were seen once. Deletions cut 0 bases from V and 8 bases from J, with 13 bases between. The CDR3 loop spans 14 amino acids. CDR1 and CDR2 from the germline V gene are MGHRA and YSYEKL. The sequencing used peripheral blood mononuclear cells, collected before stem cell transplant. The sequence was obtained from a man aged 35 to 55 with chronic myeloid leukemia. Some clones in this sample may be carry-over from other donors' samples. J is TRBJ1-2 and V is TRBV4-1, with a tentative D call TRBD1 (6 bases). The CDR3 DNA follows: TGCGCCAGCAGCCAAGATACCCTACAGGGCGGCTACACCTTC. As protein: CASSQDTLQGGYTF.